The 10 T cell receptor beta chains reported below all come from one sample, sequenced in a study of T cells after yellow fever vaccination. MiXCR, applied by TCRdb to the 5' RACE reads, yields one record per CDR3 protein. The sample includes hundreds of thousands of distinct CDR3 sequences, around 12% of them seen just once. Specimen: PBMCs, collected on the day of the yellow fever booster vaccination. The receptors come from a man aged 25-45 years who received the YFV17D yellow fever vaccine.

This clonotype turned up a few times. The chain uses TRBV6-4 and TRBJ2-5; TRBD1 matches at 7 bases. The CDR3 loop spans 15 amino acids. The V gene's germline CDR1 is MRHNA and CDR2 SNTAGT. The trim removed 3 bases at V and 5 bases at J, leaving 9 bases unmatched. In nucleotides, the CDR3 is TGTGCCAGCAGTGAGCAAGGGGGCTCACGGGAGACCCAGTACTTC. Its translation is CASSEQGGSRETQYF.

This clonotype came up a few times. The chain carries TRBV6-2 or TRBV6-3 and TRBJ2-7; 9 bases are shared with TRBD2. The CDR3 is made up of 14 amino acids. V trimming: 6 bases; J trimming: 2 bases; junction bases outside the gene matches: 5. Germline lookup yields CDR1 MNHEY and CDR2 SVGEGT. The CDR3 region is CASRISGSAYEQYF. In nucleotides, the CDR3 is TGTGCCAGCAGGATTAGCGGGAGTGCCTACGAGCAGTACTTC.

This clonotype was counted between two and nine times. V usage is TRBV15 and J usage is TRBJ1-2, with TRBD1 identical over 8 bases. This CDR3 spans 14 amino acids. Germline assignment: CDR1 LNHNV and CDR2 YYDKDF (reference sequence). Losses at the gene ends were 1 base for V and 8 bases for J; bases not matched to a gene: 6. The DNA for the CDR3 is TGTGCCACCAGCAGAGCTACAGGGGGAATGGGCTACACCTTC. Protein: CATSRATGGMGYTF.

DNA for the CDR3: TGTGCCAGCAGCATGGGCCTCCCGAATGAGCAGTTCTTC. It specifies CASSMGLPNEQFF. The chain carries TRBV28 and TRBJ2-1, with no clear D. Between the trimmed V and J ends, which lost 6 bases and 7 bases, there was a span of 13 bases. Germline V gene lookup returns CDR1 MDHEN and CDR2 SYDVKM. The CDR3 contains 13 residues.

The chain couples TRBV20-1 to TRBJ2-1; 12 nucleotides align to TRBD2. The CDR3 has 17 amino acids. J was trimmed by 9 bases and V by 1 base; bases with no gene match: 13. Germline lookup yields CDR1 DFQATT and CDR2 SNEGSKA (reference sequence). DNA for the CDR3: TGCAGTGCTAGAGTACTAGCGGGAGGACCTCACGAGGGTGAGCAGTTCTTC. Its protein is CSARVLAGGPHEGEQFF.

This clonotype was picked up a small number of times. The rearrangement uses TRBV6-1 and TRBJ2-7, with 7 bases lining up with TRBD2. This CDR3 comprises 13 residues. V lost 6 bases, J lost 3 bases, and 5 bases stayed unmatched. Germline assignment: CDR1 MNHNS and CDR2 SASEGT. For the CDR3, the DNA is TGTGCCAGCAGGGCTAGCGGAGACTACGAGCAGTACTTC. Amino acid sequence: CASRASGDYEQYF.

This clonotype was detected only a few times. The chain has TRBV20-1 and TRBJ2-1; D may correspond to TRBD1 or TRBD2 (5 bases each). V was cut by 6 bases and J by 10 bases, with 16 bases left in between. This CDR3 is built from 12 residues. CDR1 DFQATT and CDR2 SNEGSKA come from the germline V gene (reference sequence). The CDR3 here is CSAPSGPREQFF. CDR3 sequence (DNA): TGCAGTGCCCCCTCGGGGCCGCGGGAGCAGTTCTTC.

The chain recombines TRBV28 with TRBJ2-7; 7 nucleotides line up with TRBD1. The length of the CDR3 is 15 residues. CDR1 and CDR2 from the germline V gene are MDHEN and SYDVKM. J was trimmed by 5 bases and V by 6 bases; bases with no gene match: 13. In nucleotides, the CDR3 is TGTGCCAGCAGCTCGATCGACAGGGTCTTTGACGAGCAGTACTTC. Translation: CASSSIDRVFDEQYF.

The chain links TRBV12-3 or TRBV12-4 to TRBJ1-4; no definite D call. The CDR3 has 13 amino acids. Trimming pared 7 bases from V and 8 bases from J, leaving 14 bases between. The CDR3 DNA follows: TGTGCCAGCACTTCTCACGAGAAGGAAAAACTGTTTTTT. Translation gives CASTSHEKEKLFF.

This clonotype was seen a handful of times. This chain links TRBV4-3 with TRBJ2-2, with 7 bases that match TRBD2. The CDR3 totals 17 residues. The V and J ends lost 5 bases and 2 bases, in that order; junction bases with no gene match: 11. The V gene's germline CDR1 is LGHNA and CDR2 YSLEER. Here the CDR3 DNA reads TGCGCCAGCAGCAAGTGGGGGGGACGCGCTAACACCGGGGAGCTGTTTTTT. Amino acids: CASSKWGGRANTGELFF.